The rows below give T cell receptor beta chains drawn from one sample of a study of cytomegalovirus exposure and HLA in healthy donors. Some clones are missing from TCRdb's copy, which holds only in-frame ones; the method was immunoSEQ multiplex PCR. The data hold 85,000 to 130,000 clones, with more than 75% observed a single time. Sequences were obtained from PBMCs. The receptors stem from a woman in her forties or fifties in good health and CMV-seropositive. The CDR3 runs from the conserved cysteine through the conserved F or W. Fields, in order: clone size, D gene, J gene, V gene, CDR3 protein, CDR3 DNA. D genes are given only for firm matches. Clone size is given for some rows only: seen once, a few or many times, or a class if the clone is expanded.

size: .; D: TRBD1; J: TRBJ1-3; V: TRBV10-1; CDR3: CASSPDRAGNTIYF; DNA: TGCGCCAGCAGCCCCGACAGGGCCGGAAACACCATATATTTT
size: .; D: .; J: TRBJ2-7; V: TRBV18; CDR3: CASSLSGAYEQYF; DNA: TGTGCCAGCTCTCTTTCGGGGGCCTACGAGCAGTACTTC
size: .; D: .; J: TRBJ1-2; V: TRBV5-8; CDR3: CASSYLGLDYGYTF; DNA: TGTGCCAGCAGCTATTTAGGACTCGACTATGGCTACACCTTC
size: .; D: .; J: TRBJ1-5; V: TRBV30; CDR3: CAWSVDKNQPQHF; DNA: TGTGCCTGGAGTGTGGACAAAAATCAGCCCCAGCATTTT
size: .; D: TRBD1; J: TRBJ1-1; V: TRBV7-9; CDR3: CASSLRQGKTEAFF; DNA: TGTGCCAGCAGTTTAAGACAGGGGAAGACTGAAGCTTTCTTT
size: .; D: TRBD1; J: TRBJ1-2; V: TRBV18; CDR3: CASSTDRVYGYTF; DNA: TGTGCCAGCTCAACGGACAGGGTCTATGGCTACACCTTC
size: .; D: TRBD1; J: TRBJ1-4; V: TRBV7-9; CDR3: CASSLPTGVTKEKLFF; DNA: TGTGCCAGCAGCTTACCTACAGGGGTAACGAAAGAAAAACTGTTTTTT
size: .; D: .; J: TRBJ1-4; V: TRBV25-1; CDR3: CASSARYGGFSEKLFF; DNA: TGTGCCAGCAGTGCTAGGTACGGGGGATTTAGTGAAAAACTGTTTTTT
size: few; D: TRBD1; J: TRBJ2-1; V: TRBV2; CDR3: CASTSPDREPYNEQFF; DNA: TGTGCCAGCACCTCACCAGACAGGGAACCCTACAATGAGCAGTTCTTC
size: .; D: .; J: TRBJ2-2; V: TRBV28; CDR3: CASRSGKYTGELFF; DNA: TGTGCCAGCAGGTCCGGGAAATACACCGGGGAGCTGTTTTTT